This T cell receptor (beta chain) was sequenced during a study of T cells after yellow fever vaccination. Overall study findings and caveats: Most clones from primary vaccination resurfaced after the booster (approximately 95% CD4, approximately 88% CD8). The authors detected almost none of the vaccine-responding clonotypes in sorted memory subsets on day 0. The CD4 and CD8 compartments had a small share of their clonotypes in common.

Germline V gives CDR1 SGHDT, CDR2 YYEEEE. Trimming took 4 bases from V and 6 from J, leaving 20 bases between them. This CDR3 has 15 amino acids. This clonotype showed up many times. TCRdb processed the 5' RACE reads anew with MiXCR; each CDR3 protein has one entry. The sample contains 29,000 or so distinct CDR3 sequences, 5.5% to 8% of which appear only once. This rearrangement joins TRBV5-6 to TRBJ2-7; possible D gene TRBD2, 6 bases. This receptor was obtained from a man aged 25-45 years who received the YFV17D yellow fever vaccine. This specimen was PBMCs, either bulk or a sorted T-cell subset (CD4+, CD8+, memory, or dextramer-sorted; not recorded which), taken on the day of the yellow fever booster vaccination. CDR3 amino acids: CASSQVGGMTREQYF. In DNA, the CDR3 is TGTGCCAGCAGCCAAGTCGGGGGTATGACGCGCGAGCAGTACTTC.